Given below is one TCR beta chain in context. The antigen is not known. These data belong to a study of T-cell memory formation after mild COVID-19. Looking at the study overall: TCR clusters were mostly donor specific.

Study-wide points: The study detected some responding clones in pre-infection memory, suggesting cross-reactive memory joined. Day 15 to 85 contractors were CD4/CD8 balanced; later expanders leaned CD4+.

TCRdb recomputed calls from the 5' RACE reads with MiXCR, one row per CDR3 protein. Found here are hundreds of thousands of distinct CDR3 sequences, 17% of them singletons; the top ten hold roughly 7.8%. CDR1 and CDR2 from the germline V gene are DFQATT and SNEGSKA (reference sequence). Unmatched junction bases numbered 5, after V lost 2 bases and J lost 2 bases. The CDR3 runs to 14 residues. This sequence was found in an adult woman who had mild COVID-19 (a few samples of this study predate the infection). Cell type and time point are not known. Sequenced sample: PBMCs or a T cell subset sorted from them (not recorded which). The chain employs TRBV20-1 and TRBJ2-5, with 7 bases identical to TRBD2. DNA of the CDR3: TGCAGTGCTAGACGCTCGGGAGGACAAGAGACCCAGTACTTC. This gives the protein CSARRSGGQETQYF.